These 24 T cell receptor beta chains came from one sample sequenced in a study of cytotoxic CD8 clonotypes in ibrutinib-treated CLL. Measured with immunoSEQ multiplex PCR; TCRdb has only the in-frame clones, and not every one. The top ten hold around 6.6% of the sample, which has about 330,000 clones, about 64% seen once. Sample: PBMCs, taken after 36 months of ibrutinib treatment. These TCRs come from a human donor with chronic lymphocytic leukemia.

The chain carries TRBV15 and TRBJ2-1; 7 bases align to TRBD2. Germline lookup yields CDR1 LNHNV and CDR2 YYDKDF (reference sequence). The CDR3 covers 15 residues. The V and J ends lost 4 bases and 4 bases, in that order; junction bases with no gene match: 7. The DNA for the CDR3 is TGTGCCACCAGCAACCAGCGGGAAAGGTACAATGAGCAGTTCTTC. It codes for CATSNQRERYNEQFF.

This rearrangement joins TRBV2 to TRBJ2-5, with 7 nucleotides matching TRBD2. J lost 1 base, V lost 4 bases, and 6 bases had no gene match. Germline CDR1 is SNHLY and CDR2 is FYNNEI. The CDR3 contains 15 residues. The CDR3 protein is CASSVAGASQETQYF. The CDR3 bases are TGTGCCAGCAGTGTAGCGGGCGCCTCCCAAGAGACCCAGTACTTC.

CDR3: CASSPGRNSNQPQHF. CDR3 in DNA: TGTGCCAGCAGCCCGGGACGAAATAGCAATCAGCCCCAGCATTTT. This sequence joins TRBV2 and TRBJ1-5, with D maybe TRBD1 (5 bases). The CDR3 covers 15 residues. With 6 bases removed from V and 0 bases from J, the gap between germline ends came to 12 bases. The germline CDR1 and CDR2 sequences are SNHLY and FYNNEI. Variable domain in full (rest from reference TRBV2 and TRBJ1-5): EPEVTQTPSHQVTQMGQEVILRCVPISNHLYFYWYRQILGQKVEFLVSFYNNEISEKSEIFDDQFSVERPDGSNFTLKIRSTKLEDSAMYFCASSPGRNSNQPQHFGDGTRLSIL.

The chain combines TRBV27 with TRBJ2-2; D is possibly TRBD2 (5 bases). V gave up 7 bases and J gave up 1 base, with 7 bases separating them. CDR3 size: 13 residues. Germline values: CDR1 MNHEY, CDR2 SMNVEV (reference sequence). CDR3 sequence (DNA): TGTGCCAGCATCCGGGGGAACACCGGGGAGCTGTTTTTT. Amino acids: CASIRGNTGELFF.

This clone has only a few counts. The same CDR3 also results from other DNA sequences found in this sample. The chain recombines TRBV13 with TRBJ2-7; 12 positions agree with TRBD1. The CDR3 is 15 amino acids. Trimming cost V 5 bases and J 2 bases; bases outside gene matches: 4. Germline-derived CDR1 and CDR2 are PRHDT and FYEKMQ (reference sequence). The CDR3, as DNA: TGTGCCAGCAGCCTTGGGACAGGGGGCGCCTACGAGCAGTACTTC. Translating it yields CASSLGTGGAYEQYF. The full variable domain, its missing parts supplied by reference TRBV13 and TRBJ2-7, is AAGVIQSPRHLIKEKRETATLKCYPIPRHDTVYWYQQGPGQDPQFLISFYEKMQSDKGSIPDRFSAQQFSDYHSELNMSSLELGDSALYFCASSLGTGGAYEQYFGPGTRLTVT.

In this sample, this clone turned up a few times. The V gene is TRBV13, the J gene TRBJ2-7; the D is unclear. Trimming left V 5 bases short and J 2 bases short, with 7 bases between. The CDR3 consists of 12 residues. Germline V gene lookup returns CDR1 PRHDT and CDR2 FYEKMQ (reference sequence). CDR3 sequence: CASSGSAYEQYF. Written as DNA, the CDR3 is TGTGCCAGCAGCGGCTCAGCCTACGAGCAGTACTTC.

In its sample, this clone was seen once. This chain connects TRBV28 to TRBJ2-4, with a possible D match to TRBD2 (5 bases). V lost 6 bases, J lost 7 bases, and 10 bases lay in between. The CDR3 is made up of 12 amino acids. Germline-derived CDR1 and CDR2 are MDHEN and SYDVKM. CDR3 DNA: TGTGCCAGCAGCCATACTAGGAACATTCAGTACTTC. Translated, it gives CASSHTRNIQYF.

This clone has a handful of counts. The V gene is TRBV7-9, the J gene TRBJ1-6, with a possible D match to TRBD1 (5 bases). From germline, CDR1 is SEHNR and CDR2 FQNEAQ (reference sequence). This CDR3 is 12 amino acids long. V was cut by 5 bases and J by 19 bases, with 18 bases left in between. The CDR3 loop is CASSRGRGPLHF. CDR3 in DNA: TGTGCCAGCAGCAGAGGGCGGGGACCTTTACACTTT.

V usage is TRBV11-3 and J usage is TRBJ2-3; D not certain. Trimming cost V 5 bases and J 8 bases, with 14 bases left between them. Germline CDR1 SGHNT, CDR2 YENEEA. The CDR3 covers 13 residues. In DNA form, the CDR3 reads TGTGCCAGCAGCCCCACACGCGCTGGTACGCAGTATTTT. The encoded protein is CASSPTRAGTQYF.

This chain uses TRBV5-6 with TRBJ1-2, with TRBD1 matching over 8 bases. Germline V gene data show CDR1 as SGHDT and CDR2 as YYEEEE. The CDR3 covers 14 residues. V lost 3 bases to trimming and J lost 8 bases; unmatched junction nucleotides: 9. CDR3 DNA: TGTGCCAGCAGCTCGCGACAGGGGTGGGGCGGCTACACCTTC. Its translation: CASSSRQGWGGYTF. Supplemented by reference TRBV5-6 and TRBJ1-2, the full variable domain reads DAGVTQSPTHLIKTRGQQVTLRCSPKSGHDTVSWYQQALGQGPQFIFQYYEEEERQRGNFPDRFSGHQFPNYSSELNVNALLLGDSALYLCASSSRQGWGGYTFGSGTRLTVV.

Regarding this clone: Other DNA sequences within the sample encode an identical CDR3. V usage is TRBV7-3 and J usage is TRBJ1-3, with D possibly TRBD1 on 6 matching bases. This CDR3 is built from 13 residues. Trimming pared 5 bases from V and 4 bases from J, leaving 9 bases between. The germline V gene encodes CDR1 SGHTA and CDR2 FQGTGA. The CDR3 spells CASSPTGGNTIYF. As DNA, the CDR3 is TGTGCCAGCAGCCCAACAGGGGGAAACACCATATATTTT.

For the CDR3, the DNA is TGTGCCAGCTCAGAACAGGGTGGAGAGACCCAGTACTTC. Residues: CASSEQGGETQYF. This rearrangement joins TRBV18 to TRBJ2-5, with D perhaps matching TRBD1 (6 bases). Trimming left V 5 bases short and J 4 bases short, with 11 bases between. The CDR3 consists of 13 residues. Germline values: CDR1 KGHSH, CDR2 LQKENI. Looking up the rest from reference TRBV18 and TRBJ2-5 gives the full variable domain: NAGVMQNPRHLVRRRGQEARLRCSPMKGHSHVYWYRQLPEEGLKFMVYLQKENIIDESGMPKERFSAEFPKEGPSILRIQQVVRGDSAAYFCASSEQGGETQYFGPGTRLLVL.

This chain links TRBV11-2 with TRBJ1-2; D is ambiguous. The CDR3 runs to 15 residues. The germline V gene encodes CDR1 SGHAT and CDR2 FQNNGV. Trimming removed 1 base from V and 1 base from J, with 10 bases in between. CDR3 protein: CASSLVDGYNYGYTF. The CDR3 DNA reads TGTGCCAGCAGCTTAGTGGACGGTTATAACTATGGCTACACCTTC.

This chain uses TRBV19 with TRBJ1-5, with TRBD1 matching over 7 bases. Germline V lookup: CDR1 LNHDA, CDR2 SQIVND (reference sequence). The CDR3 has 15 amino acids. V was pared by 1 base and J by 7 bases, with 7 bases of the junction left unmatched. This CDR3 is CASSIAAAGGQPQHF. In DNA form, the CDR3 reads TGTGCCAGTAGTATAGCGGCGGCAGGGGGGCAGCCCCAGCATTTT.

This clone was observed a handful of times. The chain employs TRBV11-2 and TRBJ2-3; 9 bases are a match to TRBD2. Germline lookup yields CDR1 SGHAT and CDR2 FQNNGV. The CDR3 covers 17 residues. Losses at the gene ends were 3 bases for V and 6 bases for J; bases not matched to a gene: 13. The CDR3 here is CASSFQIGRGGLDTQYF. The CDR3 bases are TGTGCCAGCAGCTTTCAGATCGGGCGGGGGGGCCTGGATACGCAGTATTTT.

The chain links TRBV27 to TRBJ2-3; 7 bases agree with TRBD1. Per the germline V gene, CDR1 is MNHEY and CDR2 is SMNVEV (reference sequence). CDR3 length: 16 residues. The J segment lost 3 bases and the V segment lost 4 bases, leaving 10 bases of the junction unmatched. The CDR3 nucleotides are TGTGCCAGCAGTTCCGACAGGGCGAGGAGGACAGATACGCAGTATTTT. This sequence encodes CASSSDRARRTDTQYF.

This rearrangement joins TRBV5-6 to TRBJ2-7; D gene unclear. The CDR3 loop spans 12 amino acids. Per germline, CDR1 SGHDT and CDR2 YYEEEE. The V gene lost 1 base and the J gene lost 5 bases, with 7 bases spanning the gap. CDR3 protein: CASSLLGNEQYF. The DNA of the CDR3 is TGTGCCAGCAGCTTGTTAGGAAACGAGCAGTACTTC.

The V and J genes are TRBV5-1 and TRBJ2-7; D possibly matches TRBD1 or TRBD2 (6 bases each). The germline gives CDR1 SGHRS, CDR2 YFSETQ. Trimming took 4 bases from V and 3 from J, leaving 14 bases between them. The length of the CDR3 is 14 residues. DNA for the CDR3: TGCGCCAGCAGCGTGGCCGGGGGCTTCTACGAGCAGTACTTC. Translated, it gives CASSVAGGFYEQYF.

V and J are TRBV2 and TRBJ2-5; D is possibly TRBD2 (5 bases). Germline V lookup: CDR1 SNHLY, CDR2 FYNNEI. This CDR3 is 13 amino acids long. With 0 bases removed from V and 3 bases from J, the gap between germline ends came to 5 bases. The CDR3 sequence is CASSEAREETQYF. CDR3 sequence (DNA): TGTGCCAGCAGTGAAGCGAGGGAAGAGACCCAGTACTTC.

This clone was seen a few times. This sequence joins TRBV9 and TRBJ1-2; TRBD1 matches at 7 bases. CDR1 and CDR2 (germline): SGDLS, YYNGEE. The CDR3 length is 16 residues. V shed 3 bases, J shed 5 bases, and the junction held 13 bases outside the gene matches. For the CDR3, the DNA is TGTGCCAGCAGCGCCAGCTACGCGGACAGGCGATATGGCTACACCTTC. Amino acids: CASSASYADRRYGYTF.

The V gene is TRBV29-1, the J gene TRBJ1-2; the D is unclear. The CDR3 length is 16 residues. From germline, CDR1 is SQVTM and CDR2 ANQGSEA. The V and J ends lost 1 base and 4 bases respectively, with 19 bases between them. The DNA for the CDR3 is TGCAGCGTTGAAGGGACCCGGGCCACCGCGGGCTATGGCTACACCTTC. It encodes CSVEGTRATAGYGYTF.

The chain has TRBV28 and TRBJ1-5; D not resolved. Per germline, CDR1 MDHEN and CDR2 SYDVKM. This CDR3 region has 12 residues. Trimming pared 4 bases from V and 7 bases from J, leaving 8 bases between. The CDR3 is CASSSINQPQHF. The CDR3, as DNA: TGTGCCAGCAGTTCAATCAACCAGCCCCAGCATTTT.

This clone was seen once. The chain links TRBV7-2 to TRBJ2-7; D possibly corresponds to TRBD2 (7 bases). The CDR3 runs 17 residues. V lost 4 bases, J lost 0 bases, and 19 bases lay in between. Germline CDR1 SGHTA, CDR2 FQGNSA. CDR3 protein: CASSSPLRGAYSYEQYF. The CDR3, as DNA: TGTGCCAGCAGCTCTCCCCTTCGGGGGGCGTACTCCTACGAGCAGTACTTC.

The V and J genes are TRBV28 and TRBJ2-2; D possibly corresponds to TRBD2 (6 bases). Between the trimmed V and J ends, which lost 9 bases and 4 bases, there was a span of 18 bases. The CDR3 runs to 15 residues. Looked up from germline, CDR1 is MDHEN and CDR2 is SYDVKM. The CDR3 DNA follows: TGTGCCAGTTTACCAGCGGGTCTTTTCACCGGGGAGCTGTTTTTT. Translation: CASLPAGLFTGELFF.